The 29 T cell receptor beta chains below all came from one sample that was sequenced in a study of neurological immune-mediated disorders. TCRdb passed the 5' RACE reads through MiXCR, listing each CDR3 protein once. The sample includes around 40,000 distinct CDR3 sequences, 9.5% to 15% of them seen just once. Sequencing was done on a sample of PBMCs. These receptors all come from a female donor in good health.

This clonotype was recorded at least ten times. The chain employs TRBV7-9 and TRBJ2-2, with D unclear. V was pared by 2 bases and J by 0 bases, with 7 bases between. CDR1 is SEHNR and CDR2 is FQNEAQ in the germline V gene (reference sequence). CDR3 length: 15 amino acids. CDR3 nucleotides: TGTGCCAGCAGCTTAAGCCCAGCGAACACCGGGGAGCTGTTTTTT. It codes for CASSLSPANTGELFF.

This clonotype was counted many times. The rearrangement uses TRBV6-2 or TRBV6-3 and TRBJ1-2, with unresolved D. Germline V lookup: CDR1 MNHEY, CDR2 SVGEGT. The CDR3 contains 11 residues. V was trimmed by 5 bases and J by 6 bases, leaving 7 bases between them. The CDR3 loop is CASSSYDGYTF. The CDR3 DNA is TGTGCCAGCAGTAGCTATGATGGCTACACCTTC.

This clonotype was seen ten or more times. Here the CDR3 DNA reads TGCAGTGCTGGAGGTACCGGGACTAGCCCAGATACGCAGTATTTT. Translated, it gives CSAGGTGTSPDTQYF. The J gene is TRBJ2-3, the V gene TRBV20-1; 9 positions match TRBD2. J was trimmed by 4 bases and V by 5 bases; bases with no gene match: 10. Germline loops: CDR1 DFQATT, CDR2 SNEGSKA (reference sequence). CDR3 length equals 15 residues.

At least ten counts were recorded for this clonotype. The rearrangement links TRBV5-1 to TRBJ1-2; the D is unclear. CDR3 size: 12 residues. Trimming cost V 4 bases and J 5 bases, with 9 bases left between them. Germline CDR1 is SGHRS and CDR2 is YFSETQ. The CDR3 DNA sequence: TGCGCCAGCAGCGTCGGTTCATATGGCTACACCTTC. Protein product: CASSVGSYGYTF.

With regard to this clonotype: This clone may be a read error of a much larger clone one base away. V usage is TRBV10-3 and J usage is TRBJ1-2, with a possible D match to TRBD1 (5 bases). V shed 11 bases and J shed 4 bases, with 17 bases lying between them. The CDR3 is 13 residues long. Looked up from germline, CDR1 is ENHRY and CDR2 is SYGVKD. The CDR3 is CAVPGPALYGYTF. DNA for the CDR3: TGTGCCGTTCCGGGACCCGCTCTCTATGGCTACACCTTC.

This clonotype occurred many times. The V and J genes are TRBV5-1 and TRBJ2-6; weak D call: TRBD1 (6 bases). There are 16 residues in the CDR3. Germline V CDR1 and CDR2: SGHRS, YFSETQ. Trimming pared 4 bases from V and 2 bases from J, leaving 13 bases between. CDR3 DNA sequence: TGCGCCAGCAGCACTCGGGCAGGGGCTGGGGCCAACGTCCTGACTTTC. Translating gives CASSTRAGAGANVLTF. Drawing the rest from reference TRBV5-1 and TRBJ2-6, the complete variable domain is KAGVTQTPRYLIKTRGQQVTLSCSPISGHRSVSWYQQTPGQGLQFLFEYFSETQRNKGNFPGRFSGRQFSNSRSEMNVSTLELGDSALYLCASSTRAGAGANVLTFGAGSRLTVL.

The sample holds many counts of this clonotype. This rearrangement joins TRBV7-2 to TRBJ2-1, with 9 nucleotides matching TRBD2. The CDR3 has 16 residues. Germline assignment: CDR1 SGHTA and CDR2 FQGNSA. The V and J ends lost 2 bases and 6 bases, in that order; junction bases with no gene match: 8. CDR3 DNA sequence: TGTGCCAGCAGCTTACGGTCCGTAGCGGGAGTCAATGAGCAGTTCTTC. Residues: CASSLRSVAGVNEQFF.

This clonotype was detected ten times or more. The genes are TRBV5-1 and TRBJ2-5; no definite D call. Trimming shortened V by 4 bases and J by 0 bases, and 13 bases separated the two germline ends. CDR1 and CDR2 from the germline V gene are SGHRS and YFSETQ. CDR3 length: 15 residues. Here the CDR3 DNA reads TGCGCCAGCAGCCAACGGTTAGGGCACCAAGAGACCCAGTACTTC. It specifies CASSQRLGHQETQYF.

This clonotype was observed at least ten times. The chain carries TRBV15 and TRBJ1-1; D possibly corresponds to TRBD1 (6 bases). The CDR3 spans 16 residues. Germline CDR1 reads LNHNV; CDR2 reads YYDKDF (reference sequence). Trimming left V 3 bases short and J 4 bases short, with 18 bases between. CDR3 in DNA: TGTGCCACCAGCAGGAAGACGGGGGCGCCCGTCACTGAAGCTTTCTTT. It is translated as CATSRKTGAPVTEAFF. The whole variable domain, remainder taken from reference TRBV15 and TRBJ1-1, is DAMVIQNPRYQVTQFGKPVTLSCSQTLNHNVMYWYQQKSSQAPKLLFHYYDKDFNNEADTPDNFQSRRPNTSFCFLDIRSPGLGDTAMYLCATSRKTGAPVTEAFFGQGTRLTVV.

The genes are TRBV19 and TRBJ2-6; 8 bases agree with TRBD1. V shed 4 bases and J 4 bases; nucleotides not matched to a gene: 9. This CDR3 is built from 17 residues. CDR1 and CDR2 (germline): LNHDA, SQIVND (reference sequence). CDR3 sequence: CASSTGQGRWGANVLTF. The CDR3 coding sequence is TGTGCCAGTAGTACCGGACAGGGTAGGTGGGGGGCCAACGTCCTGACTTTC.

This clonotype was seen ten or more times. This sequence joins TRBV5-1 and TRBJ2-2, with D uncertain. V lost 2 bases and J lost 6, with 5 bases in between. The CDR3 runs 12 residues. Per germline, CDR1 SGHRS and CDR2 YFSETQ. CDR3 loop: CASSLDPGELFF. Here the CDR3 DNA reads TGCGCCAGCAGCTTAGACCCCGGGGAGCTGTTTTTT.

As concerns this clonotype: At one boundary the junction diverges from the germline segment, which might be a read error. The chain carries TRBV5-1 and TRBJ2-2; D tentatively fits TRBD1 or TRBD2 (5 bases each). Germline CDR1 and CDR2: SGHRS and YFSETQ. This CDR3 region has 14 residues. The CDR3 DNA follows: TGCGCCAGCAGCTTGTTAGCGAACACCGGGGACCTGTTTTTT. As protein: CASSLLANTGDLFF.

This clonotype was detected many times. The rearrangement joins TRBV10-2 to TRBJ1-3; D unresolved. The CDR3 contains 15 residues. Germline-derived CDR1 and CDR2 are WSHSY and SAAADI. The germline V and J ends were trimmed by 2 bases and 0 bases, with 8 bases remaining between them. The CDR3 sequence is CASSENPYSGNTIYF. As DNA, the CDR3 is TGCGCCAGCAGTGAGAACCCGTACTCTGGAAACACCATATATTTT.

This clonotype was observed many times. The chain carries TRBV6-5 and TRBJ2-1, with TRBD2 matching over 10 bases. The germline gives CDR1 MNHEY, CDR2 SVGAGI. The trim removed 6 bases at V and 7 bases at J, leaving 9 bases unmatched. The CDR3 consists of 15 residues. CDR3 in amino acids: CASSPGTSAWNEQFF. The CDR3 DNA reads as TGTGCCAGCAGCCCCGGGACTAGCGCCTGGAATGAGCAGTTCTTC.

In this sample, this clonotype turned up many times. The V gene is TRBV6-5, the J gene TRBJ1-1; perhaps TRBD1 as D (5 bases). The CDR3 totals 15 residues. In germline, CDR1 is MNHEY, CDR2 SVGAGI. Trimming stripped 0 bases from V and 2 bases from J, with 10 bases between. The CDR3 region is CASSYSWDGNTEAFF. CDR3 nucleotide sequence: TGTGCCAGCAGTTACTCGTGGGACGGAAACACTGAAGCTTTCTTT.

This clonotype came up many times. This chain joins TRBV20-1 and TRBJ2-3; 11 nucleotides match TRBD2. The CDR3 length is 16 residues. Germline V gene sequence: CDR1 DFQATT, CDR2 SNEGSKA (reference sequence). The trim removed 2 bases at V and 0 bases at J, leaving 4 bases unmatched. CDR3 protein: CSARRSSGGSTDTQYF. CDR3 sequence (DNA): TGCAGTGCTAGACGATCTAGCGGGGGGAGCACAGATACGCAGTATTTT.

This clonotype was detected many times. This sequence joins TRBV29-1 and TRBJ2-7; 7 nucleotides match TRBD2. The CDR3 is 18 amino acids. V lost 0 bases to trimming and J lost 2 bases; unmatched junction nucleotides: 16. Germline CDR1 reads SQVTM; CDR2 reads ANQGSEA. Here the CDR3 reads CSVEEFPVGEGLPYEQYF. The DNA of the CDR3 is TGCAGCGTTGAAGAATTTCCCGTGGGGGAGGGGTTACCCTACGAGCAGTACTTC.

This clonotype was counted at least ten times. The CDR3 nucleotides are TGTGCCAGCAGCCAAGAGTCCGTGGGAAACACCATATATTTT. This translates into CASSQESVGNTIYF. The J gene is TRBJ1-3, the V gene TRBV14; D is undetermined. CDR1 is SGHDN, CDR2 FVKESK, per germline. CDR3 length equals 14 residues. Trimming took off 0 bases at V and 4 bases at J, with 7 bases between the two ends.

This clonotype was seen many times. The chain combines TRBV5-1 with TRBJ2-2; tentatively, D is TRBD2 (5 bases). CDR3 size: 14 residues. In germline, CDR1 is SGHRS, CDR2 YFSETQ. The germline V and J ends were trimmed by 0 bases and 7 bases, with 10 bases remaining between them. The DNA of the CDR3 is TGCGCCAGCAGCTTGGTAGCGTCCGGCGGGGAGCTGTTTTTT. It is translated as CASSLVASGGELFF.

This clonotype was counted many times. The chain carries TRBV5-1 and TRBJ2-5, with 10 bases identical to TRBD1. V gave up 4 bases and J gave up 4 bases; unmatched junction bases: 7. Germline V CDR1 and CDR2: SGHRS, YFSETQ. The CDR3 consists of 15 residues. CDR3 DNA: TGCGCCAGCAGCAGACGGACAGGGGGTGGAGAGACCCAGTACTTC. Encoded protein: CASSRRTGGGETQYF.

At least ten counts were recorded for this clonotype. The V and J genes are TRBV30 and TRBJ1-2, with a weak D call TRBD1 (6 bases). Germline-derived CDR1 and CDR2 are GTSNPN and SVGIG (reference sequence). The ends were cut back, 8 bases at V and 8 bases at J, with 12 bases in the middle. The CDR3 loop spans 10 amino acids. The CDR3 region has the DNA TGTGCCGGGCAGGGGCCGGGCTACACCTTC. Its translation: CAGQGPGYTF.

This clonotype was counted at least ten times. This rearrangement joins TRBV20-1 to TRBJ1-1, with a weak D call TRBD1 (5 bases). The length of the CDR3 is 13 residues. Per germline, CDR1 DFQATT and CDR2 SNEGSKA (reference sequence). Trimming left V 6 bases short and J 6 bases short, with 17 bases between. The CDR3: CSAIITRDAEAFF. The CDR3, as DNA: TGCAGTGCCATTATTACGAGGGACGCTGAAGCTTTCTTT.

At least ten counts were recorded for this clonotype. This rearrangement joins TRBV13 to TRBJ1-2, with D possibly matching TRBD1 (6 bases). This CDR3 comprises 14 residues. Germline V gives CDR1 PRHDT, CDR2 FYEKMQ (reference sequence). Trimming cost V 5 bases and J 2 bases, with 12 bases left between them. The CDR3 reads CASSLGRGNYGYTF. CDR3 sequence (DNA): TGTGCCAGCAGCCTCGGCAGGGGCAACTATGGCTACACCTTC.

This clonotype was observed at least ten times. V and J are TRBV5-1 and TRBJ2-1; tentative D call: TRBD1 (5 bases). The CDR3 has 13 amino acids. Germline lookup yields CDR1 SGHRS and CDR2 YFSETQ. V lost 2 bases, J lost 5 bases, and 8 bases lay in between. The CDR3 is CASSFPRDNEQFF. Written as DNA, the CDR3 is TGCGCCAGCAGCTTCCCCAGGGACAATGAGCAGTTCTTC.

As to this clonotype: The junction and the germline gene differ at one end; a read error may be behind it. The chain joins TRBV5-1 to TRBJ2-3, with D maybe TRBD1 (6 bases). The CDR3 has 15 residues. Germline V lookup: CDR1 SGHRS, CDR2 YFSETQ. CDR3 loop: CASSLTGTGTNTQYF. CDR3 nucleotide sequence: TGCGCCAGCAGCCTAACAGGGACCGGCACAAATACGCAGTATTTT.

This chain uses TRBV7-9 with TRBJ1-2; 10 positions match TRBD1. V trimming: 5 bases; J trimming: 3 bases; junction bases outside the gene matches: 6. The CDR3 spans 15 residues. Germline CDR1 and CDR2: SEHNR and FQNEAQ (reference sequence). In DNA form, the CDR3 reads TGTGCCAGCAGCGCCTCGACAGGGGGCGACTATGGCTACACCTTC. It translates to CASSASTGGDYGYTF. Looking up the rest from reference TRBV7-9 and TRBJ1-2 gives the full variable domain: DTGVSQNPRHKITKRGQNVTFRCDPISEHNRLYWYRQTLGQGPEFLTYFQNEAQLEKSRLLSDRFSAERPKGSFSTLEIQRTEQGDSAMYLCASSASTGGDYGYTFGSGTRLTVV.

This clonotype was seen ten or more times. V usage is TRBV2 and J usage is TRBJ1-2; D is possibly TRBD1 (6 bases). The CDR3 extends over 13 amino acids. Germline V gene data show CDR1 as SNHLY and CDR2 as FYNNEI. The V end lost 6 bases, the J end lost 4 bases, and 12 bases lay between the germline ends. CDR3 coding DNA: TGTGCCAGCAGACCCAGGGGATCCTATGGCTACACCTTC. Amino acid sequence: CASRPRGSYGYTF.

There are many counts of this clonotype. This rearrangement joins TRBV20-1 to TRBJ2-6; TRBD2 aligns across 7 bases. With 3 bases clipped from V and 3 bases from J, the junction kept 2 bases outside the gene matches. There are 14 residues in the CDR3. CDR1 is DFQATT, CDR2 SNEGSKA, per germline (reference sequence). CDR3 bases: TGCAGTGCTAGCGGGGGGATTGGGGCCAACGTCCTGACTTTC. Its translation: CSASGGIGANVLTF.

Relative to its sample, this clonotype is medium-sized (0.01 to 0.1%). The chain couples TRBV6-4 to TRBJ2-3, with 7 nucleotides matching TRBD1. Germline assignment: CDR1 MRHNA and CDR2 SNTAGT. V lost 3 bases to trimming and J lost 1 base; unmatched junction nucleotides: 4. This CDR3 is built from 15 residues. The CDR3 DNA reads as TGTGCCAGCAGTGAATCGCAGGGGGGCACAGATACGCAGTATTTT. It codes for CASSESQGGTDTQYF.